Reported below is one T cell receptor beta chain. Other DNA sequences of this sample code for an identical CDR3. These data come from a study of cytomegalovirus exposure and HLA in healthy donors. The germline gives CDR1 SQVTM, CDR2 ANQGSEA. The CDR3 is 12 amino acids. Trimming removed 7 bases at V and 4 bases at J, with 14 bases between. The PCR was carried out with 60 Vbeta primers and 13 Jbeta primers. Produced via immunoSEQ multiplex PCR; TCRdb's table is partial and in-frame only. The sample includes 150,000 or so clones, approximately 72% of them seen just once. Sequencing was performed on PBMCs. This TCR was sampled from a man younger than 35 in good health and CMV-seronegative. The V call is TRBV29-1, the J call TRBJ2-7, with D perhaps matching TRBD2 (6 bases). CDR3 bases: TGCAGCGCTGGCTCGGGGGATTACGAGCAGTACTTC. It translates to CSAGSGDYEQYF.